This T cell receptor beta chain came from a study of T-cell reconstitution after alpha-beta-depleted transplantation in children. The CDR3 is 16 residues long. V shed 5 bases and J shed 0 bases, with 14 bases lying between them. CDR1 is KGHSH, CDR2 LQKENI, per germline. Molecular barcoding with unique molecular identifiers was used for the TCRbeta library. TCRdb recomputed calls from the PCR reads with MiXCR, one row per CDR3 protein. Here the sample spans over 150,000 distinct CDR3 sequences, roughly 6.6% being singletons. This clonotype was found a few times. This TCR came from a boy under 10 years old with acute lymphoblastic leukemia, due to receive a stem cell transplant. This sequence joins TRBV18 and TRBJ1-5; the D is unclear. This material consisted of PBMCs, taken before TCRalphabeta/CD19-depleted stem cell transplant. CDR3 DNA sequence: TGTGCCAGCTCATCCCGGGGTCCGTATAGCAATCAGCCCCAGCATTTT. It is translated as CASSSRGPYSNQPQHF.